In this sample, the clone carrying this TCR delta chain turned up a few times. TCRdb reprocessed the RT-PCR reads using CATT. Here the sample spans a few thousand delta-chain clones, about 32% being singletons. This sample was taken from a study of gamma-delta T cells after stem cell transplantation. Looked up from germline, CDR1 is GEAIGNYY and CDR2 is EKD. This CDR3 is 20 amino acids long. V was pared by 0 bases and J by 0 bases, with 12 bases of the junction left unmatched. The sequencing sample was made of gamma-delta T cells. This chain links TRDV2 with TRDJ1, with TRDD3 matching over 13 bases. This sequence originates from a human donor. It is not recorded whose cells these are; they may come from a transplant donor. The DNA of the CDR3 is TGTGCCTGTGACACCGTTAAACTGGGGGATACGCCTATAGACACCGATAAACTCATCTTT. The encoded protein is CACDTVKLGDTPIDTDKLIF.